This entry lists 4 T cell receptor beta chains sequenced from one sample in a study of identical twins. TCRdb re-derived calls from the 5' RACE reads in MiXCR, one entry per CDR3 protein. The table includes around 280,000 distinct CDR3 sequences, under 9.5% detected once. A further study also used this sample, focusing on yellow fever vaccine responses in identical twins.

Sequencing used memory (CD45RO+) T cells sorted from blood. Receptors were obtained from a woman between 18 and 29 years old in good health.

The rearrangement uses TRBV18 and TRBJ2-1, with D tentatively TRBD2 (6 bases). The CDR3 has 16 residues. The germline V gene encodes CDR1 KGHSH and CDR2 LQKENI. V was clipped by 2 bases and J by 7 bases, with 18 bases between them. The CDR3 DNA follows: TGTGCCAGCTCACCAACATCGGGACTGACGTCTAATGAGCAGTTCTTC. This sequence encodes CASSPTSGLTSNEQFF.

This clonotype was seen a handful of times. The J gene is TRBJ2-1, the V gene TRBV20-1, with TRBD2 matching over 12 bases. Losses at the gene ends were 1 base for V and 7 bases for J; bases not matched to a gene: 2. Looked up from germline, CDR1 is DFQATT and CDR2 is SNEGSKA (reference sequence). This CDR3 is built from 14 residues. CDR3 residues: CSARGLAGVNEQFF. The CDR3 bases are TGCAGTGCTAGAGGACTAGCGGGAGTTAATGAGCAGTTCTTC.

This clonotype was seen a few times. This chain joins TRBV21-1 and TRBJ2-7; the DNA was not compared with TRBD1, the D call given in the table. TRBV21-1 has pseudogene status. The CDR3 runs to 15 residues. The CDR3 nucleotides read TGTGCCAGCAGCAAAGTTGGGGGGACAGGCTACGAGCAGTACGTC. The encoded protein is CASSKVGGTGYEQYV.

The chain is built from TRBV27 and TRBJ2-1, with D uncertain. V gave up 5 bases and J gave up 1 base, with 12 bases separating them. This CDR3 contains 15 residues. Looked up from germline, CDR1 is MNHEY and CDR2 is SMNVEV (reference sequence). CDR3 residues: CASSIRATSYNEQFF. DNA for the CDR3: TGTGCCAGCAGTATACGCGCCACGTCCTACAATGAGCAGTTCTTC.